This TCR beta chain was captured by sequencing in a study of beta chain features in type 1 diabetes. Turning to the study itself: Patients and healthy donors were similar in age, gender and cell yields. Regarding the study as a whole: In comparison with healthy donors, patients had naive, central memory and Treg TCRB repertoires that appeared more similar. Insertions at VDJ junctions were less frequent in type 1 diabetes patients. These patients also deleted more nucleotides at the same junctions.

This clone was picked up a small number of times. Its antigen is not known. Sequenced material consisted of expressed TCRB transcripts (all of the isolated RNA was reverse transcribed). Generated by immunoSEQ multiplex PCR, the TCRdb table keeps only in-frame clones and is missing some. The data contain under 900,000 clones, roughly a sixth of them singletons. Each donor gave one heparinised blood draw averaging about 110 mL. The sample consisted of naive CD4+ T cells from blood. This TCR derives from a woman aged 18-29 years in good health.

The CDR3 loop reads CASSLDRAIVAYGYTF. Here the CDR3 DNA reads TGTGCCAGCAGCCTCGACAGGGCTATCGTCGCCTATGGCTACACCTTC. The chain uses TRBV7-9 and TRBJ1-2, with 7 bases aligning to TRBD1. CDR3 length: 16 amino acids. Per the germline V gene, CDR1 is SEHNR and CDR2 is FQNEAQ (reference sequence). V lost 5 bases and J lost 4; bases outside the gene matches: 13.